The entry below describes one TCR beta chain. Original processing notes: Reference gene primers were amplified, and this amplification served to estimate nucleated cell counts. Repertoires were generated with immunoSEQ multiplex PCR, while TCRdb's copy carries only in-frame clones and drops some. V and J calls and clone size are those listed in that table; D and trimming were worked out from the DNA. The sample contains under 80,000 clones, 60% to 80% of which appear only once. The data are from a study of blood T cell repertoires in COVID-19. Study-level background: The United States, Italy and Spain provided the acute and convalescent COVID-19 samples. PBMCs, B-cell-depleted T cells, or T cells were the source of the cDNA or gDNA that made up the material.

CDR1 is MNHEY and CDR2 is SVGEGT in the germline V gene. With 2 bases removed from V and 7 bases from J, the gap between germline ends came to 18 bases. This CDR3 is 16 amino acids long. The chain couples TRBV6-2 or TRBV6-3 to TRBJ2-4; the D gene is possibly TRBD1 (5 bases). The sequenced material came from peripheral blood. The TCR sequence derives from a man older than 75 with active or convalescent COVID-19. DNA of the CDR3: TGTGCCAGCAGTTACCACATGACAGTTGAGGTGAACATTCAGTACTTC. It encodes CASSYHMTVEVNIQYF.